This T cell receptor (beta chain) was sequenced for a study of blood T cell repertoires in COVID-19. Study in general: Specimens from acute and convalescent COVID-19 originated in the United States, Italy and Spain. T cells, B-cell-depleted T cells, or PBMCs supplied cDNA or gDNA.

Source study methods: Amplifying reference gene primers gave estimates of nucleated cell counts. Profiling relied on immunoSEQ multiplex PCR, and the TCRdb table lists in-frame clones only, not all of them. That table is the source of V, J and clone size, and D and trimming were worked out from the DNA. The sample yields approximately 440,000 clones, roughly nine tenths seen once. Germline lookup yields CDR1 SGHTA and CDR2 FQGTGA. With 5 bases clipped from V and 4 bases from J, the junction kept 9 bases outside the gene matches. This CDR3 has 15 residues. Donors were grouped by their self-reported clinical history.

The chain employs TRBV7-3 and TRBJ2-3, with 7 bases matching TRBD1. The receptor was derived from a woman aged 18-30 years who had recovered from COVID-19. The sample comprised PBMCs or T cells enriched from blood (not recorded which). This CDR3 reads CASSLTGDLADTQYF. CDR3 coding DNA: TGTGCCAGCAGCCTCACAGGGGATTTGGCAGATACGCAGTATTTT.